Following are 14 T cell receptor beta chains from one sample sequenced in a study of CD8 T cells in ankylosing spondylitis. MiXCR, run by TCRdb on the 5' RACE reads, gives a single entry per CDR3 protein. The sample includes 310,000 or so distinct CDR3 sequences, 20% seen only once; the top ten take less than 9%. The sequenced sample consisted of blood, either unsorted or a sorted T cell fraction (not recorded which). Source of these receptors: a male donor with ankylosing spondylitis or in good health (not recorded which).

This chain links TRBV9 with TRBJ2-2, with a tentative D call TRBD1 (6 bases). The CDR3 has 16 residues. V was cut by 0 bases and J by 5 bases, with 14 bases left in between. In germline, CDR1 is SGDLS, CDR2 YYNGEE. The CDR3 nucleotides read TGTGCCAGCAGCGTAGCTCCGCAGGGGTTAACCGGGGAGCTGTTTTTT. Translation gives CASSVAPQGLTGELFF.

V gene TRBV7-8 combines with J gene TRBJ2-7; D is possibly TRBD1 or TRBD2 (6 bases each). Trimming cost V 6 bases and J 4 bases, with 19 bases left between them. The CDR3 consists of 15 residues. Looked up from germline, CDR1 is SGHVS and CDR2 is FQNEAQ. Here the CDR3 reads CASSRSGAGPYEQYV. Written as DNA, the CDR3 is TGTGCCAGCAGTAGGTCGGGGGCTGGCCCTTACGAGCAGTACGTC.

The V and J genes are TRBV20-1 and TRBJ2-1; the match to TRBD2 covers 10 bases. The CDR3 consists of 19 residues. The germline V gene encodes CDR1 DFQATT and CDR2 SNEGSKA (reference sequence). The junction had 18 bases not matched to a gene; V was cut back by 0 bases and J by 7 bases. Written as DNA, the CDR3 is TGCAGTGCTAGAGATCTGTTCATGCCCAGCGGGGGGGCCAAGAATGAGCAGTTCTTC. The encoded protein is CSARDLFMPSGGAKNEQFF.

This clonotype was counted ten times or more. The CDR3 DNA follows: TGTGCCAGCAGTTTTCTAGCGGGCACAGATACGCAGTATTTT. Protein product: CASSFLAGTDTQYF. V usage is TRBV28 and J usage is TRBJ2-3; 7 nucleotides line up with TRBD2. V shed 3 bases and J 1 base; nucleotides not matched to a gene: 1. CDR1 is MDHEN and CDR2 is SYDVKM in the germline V gene. CDR3 length: 14 amino acids.

V is TRBV7-9 and J is TRBJ1-2; D remains unclear. This CDR3 spans 13 amino acids. Trimming removed 5 bases at V and 2 bases at J, with 9 bases between. Germline-derived CDR1 and CDR2 are SEHNR and FQNEAQ (reference sequence). The CDR3: CASSLSVNYGYTF. CDR3 DNA sequence: TGTGCCAGCAGCCTCAGTGTAAACTATGGCTACACCTTC.

The chain employs TRBV9 and TRBJ1-5; D gene uncertain. Trimming stripped 4 bases from V and 7 bases from J, with 12 bases between. Looked up from germline, CDR1 is SGDLS and CDR2 is YYNGEE. The CDR3 sequence is 13 residues long. In DNA form, the CDR3 reads TGTGCCAGCAGCTCCTTCGAGGGCCAGCCCCAGCATTTT. This sequence encodes CASSSFEGQPQHF. The full variable domain, with the rest looked up from reference TRBV9 and TRBJ1-5, is DSGVTQTPKHLITATGQRVTLRCSPRSGDLSVYWYQQSLDQGLQFLIQYYNGEERAKGNILERFSAQQFPDLHSELNLSSLELGDSALYFCASSSFEGQPQHFGDGTRLSIL.

This clonotype has at least ten counts. This chain joins TRBV10-3 and TRBJ2-1; 7 positions agree with TRBD2. The CDR3 has 11 amino acids. With 4 bases clipped from V and 10 bases from J, the junction kept 1 base outside the gene matches. Germline V lookup: CDR1 ENHRY, CDR2 SYGVKD. The CDR3 nucleotides are TGTGCCATCAGTGGACTAGCAGAGCAGTTCTTC. It specifies CAISGLAEQFF.

A single count supports this clonotype. The chain is built from TRBV12-3 or TRBV12-4 and TRBJ1-6, with a tentative D call TRBD1 (5 bases). This CDR3 has 15 residues. V lost 4 bases, J lost 10 bases, and 17 bases lay in between. The DNA of the CDR3 is TGTGCCAGCAGTTCCCGTGCGGCAGGGCTCTCACCCCTCCACTTT. It yields the protein CASSSRAAGLSPLHF.

The chain recombines TRBV7-9 with TRBJ2-5, with D hard to call. The CDR3 length is 14 residues. Germline CDR1 reads SEHNR; CDR2 reads FQNEAQ (reference sequence). Between the trimmed V and J ends, which lost 0 bases and 5 bases, there was a span of 10 bases. The CDR3, as DNA: TGTGCCAGCAGCTTAGCTACCCCCGGGGAGACCCAGTACTTC. The encoded protein is CASSLATPGETQYF.

The chain employs TRBV12-3 or TRBV12-4 and TRBJ2-5, with 8 bases fitting TRBD1. The CDR3 has 13 amino acids. V shed 5 bases and J 9 bases; nucleotides not matched to a gene: 8. The chain's CDR3 is CASSHGQGKSQYF. The CDR3 DNA is TGTGCCAGCAGTCACGGACAGGGAAAATCCCAGTACTTC.

This clonotype was observed once. The CDR3 loop reads CASRGGALAGSNEQFF. The CDR3 region has the DNA TGCGCCAGCCGCGGGGGGGCACTAGCGGGGTCTAATGAGCAGTTCTTC. The chain has TRBV4-1 and TRBJ2-1; TRBD2 agrees at 10 bases. Trimming at V came to 8 bases and at J to 7 bases, leaving 14 bases not matched to a gene. There are 16 residues in the CDR3. Germline V gene data show CDR1 as MGHRA and CDR2 as YSYEKL.

This clonotype has ten or more counts. The chain employs TRBV3-1 and TRBJ1-3; 7 positions agree with TRBD1. Trimming cost V 4 bases and J 0 bases; bases outside gene matches: 6. The V gene's germline CDR1 is LGHDT and CDR2 YNNKEL (reference sequence). This CDR3 is built from 16 residues. CDR3 sequence (DNA): TGTGCCAGCAGCCGCCCCCGGGACAGCTCTGGAAACACCATATATTTT. This translates into CASSRPRDSSGNTIYF.

The chain joins TRBV29-1 to TRBJ2-1; D is possibly TRBD2 (6 bases). The CDR3 runs 14 residues. Trimming removed 4 bases at V and 10 bases at J, with 20 bases between. CDR1 is SQVTM and CDR2 is ANQGSEA in the germline V gene. This CDR3 reads CSVVGGSGGLEQFF. Written as DNA, the CDR3 is TGCAGCGTTGTTGGTGGTAGCGGTGGGTTGGAGCAGTTCTTC.

This sequence joins TRBV7-8 and TRBJ2-1, with D maybe TRBD1 (5 bases). The CDR3 is 15 residues long. The germline gives CDR1 SGHVS, CDR2 FQNEAQ. Trimming took off 1 base at V and 5 bases at J, with 12 bases between the two ends. This CDR3 is CASSLVPGHNNEQFF. CDR3 nucleotides: TGTGCCAGCAGCTTAGTCCCCGGACACAACAATGAGCAGTTCTTC.